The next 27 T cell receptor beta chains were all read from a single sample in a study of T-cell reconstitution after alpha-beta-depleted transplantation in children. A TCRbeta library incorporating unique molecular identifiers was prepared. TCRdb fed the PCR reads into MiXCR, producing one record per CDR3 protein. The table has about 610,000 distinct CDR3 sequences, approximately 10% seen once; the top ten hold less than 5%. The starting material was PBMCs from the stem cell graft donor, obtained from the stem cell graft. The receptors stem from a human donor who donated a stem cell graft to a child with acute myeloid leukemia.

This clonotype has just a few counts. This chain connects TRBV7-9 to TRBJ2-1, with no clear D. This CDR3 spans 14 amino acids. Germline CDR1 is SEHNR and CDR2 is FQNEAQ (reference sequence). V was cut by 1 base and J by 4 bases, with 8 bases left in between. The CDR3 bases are TGTGCCAGCAGCTTAGTCGCTCGATACAATGAGCAGTTCTTC. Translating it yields CASSLVARYNEQFF.

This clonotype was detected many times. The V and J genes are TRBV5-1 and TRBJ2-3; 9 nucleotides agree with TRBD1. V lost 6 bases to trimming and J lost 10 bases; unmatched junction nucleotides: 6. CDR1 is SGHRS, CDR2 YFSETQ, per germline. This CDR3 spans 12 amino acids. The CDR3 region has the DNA TGCGCCAGCACTCAAGGGACAGGGCCGCAGTATTTT. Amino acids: CASTQGTGPQYF.

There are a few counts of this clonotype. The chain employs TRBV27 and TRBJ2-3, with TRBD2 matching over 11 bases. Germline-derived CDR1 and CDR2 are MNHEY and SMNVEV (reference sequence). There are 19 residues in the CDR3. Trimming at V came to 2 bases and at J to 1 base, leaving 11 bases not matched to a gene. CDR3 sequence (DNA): TGTGCCAGCAGTTTAATTTCTAGCGGGAGGTCTAGGGGCACAGATACGCAGTATTTT. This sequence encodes CASSLISSGRSRGTDTQYF.

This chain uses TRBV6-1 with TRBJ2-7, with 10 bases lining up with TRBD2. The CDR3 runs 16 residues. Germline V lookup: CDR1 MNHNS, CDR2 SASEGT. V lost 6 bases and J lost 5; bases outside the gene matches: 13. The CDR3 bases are TGTGCCAGCAGACCCCCTAGCGGGAGACCCAAGGACGAGCAGTACTTC. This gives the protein CASRPPSGRPKDEQYF.

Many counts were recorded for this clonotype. The CDR3 nucleotides read TGTGCCAGCAGTGGGACTAGCGGTTACAATGAGCAGTTCTTC. Its protein is CASSGTSGYNEQFF. The chain is built from TRBV6-2 or TRBV6-3 and TRBJ2-1, with TRBD2 matching 11 bases. CDR3 size: 14 residues. V lost 5 bases to trimming and J lost 4 bases; unmatched junction nucleotides: 1. The V gene's germline CDR1 is MNHEY and CDR2 SVGEGT.

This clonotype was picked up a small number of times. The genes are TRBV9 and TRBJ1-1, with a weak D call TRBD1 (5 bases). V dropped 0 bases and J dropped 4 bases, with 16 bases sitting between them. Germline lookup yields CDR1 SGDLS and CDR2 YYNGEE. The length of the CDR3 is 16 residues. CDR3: CASSVVDGGTVTEAFF. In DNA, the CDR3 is TGTGCCAGCAGCGTAGTGGATGGAGGGACCGTCACTGAAGCTTTCTTT.

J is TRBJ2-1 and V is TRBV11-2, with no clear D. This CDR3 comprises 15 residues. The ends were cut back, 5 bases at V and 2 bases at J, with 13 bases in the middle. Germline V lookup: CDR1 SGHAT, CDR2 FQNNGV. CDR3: CASSPRFGPYNEQFF. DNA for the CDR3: TGTGCCAGCAGCCCCCGTTTCGGGCCCTACAATGAGCAGTTCTTC. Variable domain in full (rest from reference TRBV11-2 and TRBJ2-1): EAGVAQSPRYKIIEKRQSVAFWCNPISGHATLYWYQQILGQGPKLLIQFQNNGVVDDSQLPKDRFSAERLKGVDSTLKIQPAKLEDSAVYLCASSPRFGPYNEQFFGPGTRLTVL.

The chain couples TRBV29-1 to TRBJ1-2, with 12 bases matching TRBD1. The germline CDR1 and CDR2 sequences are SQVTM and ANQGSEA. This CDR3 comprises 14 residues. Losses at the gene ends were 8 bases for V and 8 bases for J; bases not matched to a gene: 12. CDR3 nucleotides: TGCAGCATAATAGGGACAGGGGGCTCGAGGGGCTACACCTTC. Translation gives CSIIGTGGSRGYTF.

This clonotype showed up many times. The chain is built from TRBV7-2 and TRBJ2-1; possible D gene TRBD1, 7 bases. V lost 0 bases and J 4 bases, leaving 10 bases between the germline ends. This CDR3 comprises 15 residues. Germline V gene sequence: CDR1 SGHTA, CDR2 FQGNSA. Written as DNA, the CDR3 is TGTGCCAGCAGCTTAGCCCAGGGGGGTTACAATGAGCAGTTCTTC. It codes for CASSLAQGGYNEQFF.

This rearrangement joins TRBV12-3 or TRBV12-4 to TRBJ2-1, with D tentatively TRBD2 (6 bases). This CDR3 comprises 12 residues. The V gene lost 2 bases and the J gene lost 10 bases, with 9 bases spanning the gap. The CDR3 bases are TGTGCCAGCAGTTTAACTAGCTGGGAGCAGTTCTTC. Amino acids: CASSLTSWEQFF.

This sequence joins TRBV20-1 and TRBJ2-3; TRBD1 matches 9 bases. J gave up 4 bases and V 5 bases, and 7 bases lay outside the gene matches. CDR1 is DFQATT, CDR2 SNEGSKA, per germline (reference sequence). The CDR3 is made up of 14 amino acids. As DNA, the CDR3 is TGCAGTGCTTGCGACAGGGGGGGAGCAGATACGCAGTATTTT. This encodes CSACDRGGADTQYF.

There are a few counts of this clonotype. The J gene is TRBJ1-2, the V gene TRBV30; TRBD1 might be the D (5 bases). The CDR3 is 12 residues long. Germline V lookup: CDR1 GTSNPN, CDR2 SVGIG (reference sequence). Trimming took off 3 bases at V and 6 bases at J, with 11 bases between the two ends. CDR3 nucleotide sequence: TGTGCCTGGAGAAGGGGTAGTGATGGCTACACCTTC. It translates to CAWRRGSDGYTF.

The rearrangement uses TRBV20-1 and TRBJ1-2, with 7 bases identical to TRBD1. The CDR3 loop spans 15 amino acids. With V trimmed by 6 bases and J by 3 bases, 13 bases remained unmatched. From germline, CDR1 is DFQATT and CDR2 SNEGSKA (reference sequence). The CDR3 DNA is TGCAGTGCAATTAAGGACAGGAGGAACGACTATGGCTACACCTTC. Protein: CSAIKDRRNDYGYTF.

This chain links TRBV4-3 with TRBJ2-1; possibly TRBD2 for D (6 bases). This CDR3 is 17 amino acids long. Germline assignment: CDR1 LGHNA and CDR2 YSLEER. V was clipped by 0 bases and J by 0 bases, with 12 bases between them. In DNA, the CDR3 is TGCGCCAGCAGCCAAGAACCTAGCGCGAGCTCCTACAATGAGCAGTTCTTC. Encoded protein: CASSQEPSASSYNEQFF.

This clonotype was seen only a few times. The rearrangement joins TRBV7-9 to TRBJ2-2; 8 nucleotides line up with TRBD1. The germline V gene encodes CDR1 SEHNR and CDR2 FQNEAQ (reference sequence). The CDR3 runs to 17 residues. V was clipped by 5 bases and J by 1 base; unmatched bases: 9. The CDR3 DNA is TGTGCCAGCAGCGACAATAACAGGGGGAGGAACACCGGGGAGCTGTTTTTT. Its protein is CASSDNNRGRNTGELFF.

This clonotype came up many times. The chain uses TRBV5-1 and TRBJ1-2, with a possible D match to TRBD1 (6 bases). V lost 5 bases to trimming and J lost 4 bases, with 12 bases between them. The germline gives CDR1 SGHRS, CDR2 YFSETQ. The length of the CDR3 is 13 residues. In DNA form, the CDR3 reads TGCGCCAGCAGTCAGGGACAAACCTATGGCTACACCTTC. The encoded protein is CASSQGQTYGYTF.

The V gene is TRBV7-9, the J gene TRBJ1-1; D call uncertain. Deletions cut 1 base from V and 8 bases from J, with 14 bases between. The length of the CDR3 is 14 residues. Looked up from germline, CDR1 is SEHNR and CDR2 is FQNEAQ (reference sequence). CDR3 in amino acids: CASSLGGRIGEAFF. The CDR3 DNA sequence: TGTGCCAGCAGCTTAGGCGGTCGGATCGGAGAAGCTTTCTTT.

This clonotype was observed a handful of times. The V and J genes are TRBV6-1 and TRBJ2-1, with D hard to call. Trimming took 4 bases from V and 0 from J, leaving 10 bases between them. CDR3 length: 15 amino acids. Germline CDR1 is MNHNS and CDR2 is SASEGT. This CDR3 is CASSGAVLSYNEQFF. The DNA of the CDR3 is TGTGCCAGCAGTGGGGCGGTCCTCTCCTACAATGAGCAGTTCTTC.

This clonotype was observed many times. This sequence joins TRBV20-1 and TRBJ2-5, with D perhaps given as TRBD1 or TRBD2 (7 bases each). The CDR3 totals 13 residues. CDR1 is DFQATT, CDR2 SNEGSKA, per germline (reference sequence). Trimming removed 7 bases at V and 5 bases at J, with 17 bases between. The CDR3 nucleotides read TGCAGTGTTCGCAGGGGGGGAATGGAGACCCAGTACTTC. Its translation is CSVRRGGMETQYF.

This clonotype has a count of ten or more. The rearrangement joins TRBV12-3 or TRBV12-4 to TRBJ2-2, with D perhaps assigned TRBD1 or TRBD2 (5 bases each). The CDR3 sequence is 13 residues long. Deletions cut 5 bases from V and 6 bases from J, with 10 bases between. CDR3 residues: CASSPRGPGELFF. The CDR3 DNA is TGTGCCAGCAGTCCCCGGGGCCCCGGGGAGCTGTTTTTT.

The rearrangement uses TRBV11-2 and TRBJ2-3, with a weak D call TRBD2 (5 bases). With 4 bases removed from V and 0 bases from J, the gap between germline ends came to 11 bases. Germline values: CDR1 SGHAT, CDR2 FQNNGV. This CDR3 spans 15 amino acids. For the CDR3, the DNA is TGTGCCAGCAGCTCGGCGGGCTCTAGCACAGATACGCAGTATTTT. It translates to CASSSAGSSTDTQYF.

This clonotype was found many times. Written as DNA, the CDR3 is TGTGCCAGCAGTTACTCTGTAGCGGGAGGGAGGTATTTT. Its protein product is CASSYSVAGGRYF. J is TRBJ2-3 and V is TRBV6-5, with TRBD2 identical over 11 bases. After removal of 0 bases from V and 14 bases from J, the junction contained 4 bases not matched to a gene. This CDR3 comprises 13 residues. Germline V gene sequence: CDR1 MNHEY, CDR2 SVGAGI.

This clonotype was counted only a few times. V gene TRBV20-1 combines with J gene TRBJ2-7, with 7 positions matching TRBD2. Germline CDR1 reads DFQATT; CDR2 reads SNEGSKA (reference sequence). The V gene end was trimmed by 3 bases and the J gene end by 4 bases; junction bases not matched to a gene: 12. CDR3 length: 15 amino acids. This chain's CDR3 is CSARSVGLGGYEQYF. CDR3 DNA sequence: TGCAGTGCTAGGTCCGTCGGGTTGGGAGGGTACGAGCAGTACTTC.

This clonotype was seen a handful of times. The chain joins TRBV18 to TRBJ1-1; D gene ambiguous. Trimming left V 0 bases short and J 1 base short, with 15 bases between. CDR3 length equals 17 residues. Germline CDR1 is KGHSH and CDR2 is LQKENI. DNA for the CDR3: TGTGCCAGCTCACCACCCCCCGGGGAACAATGGAACACTGAAGCTTTCTTT. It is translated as CASSPPPGEQWNTEAFF. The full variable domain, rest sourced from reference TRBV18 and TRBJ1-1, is NAGVMQNPRHLVRRRGQEARLRCSPMKGHSHVYWYRQLPEEGLKFMVYLQKENIIDESGMPKERFSAEFPKEGPSILRIQQVVRGDSAAYFCASSPPPGEQWNTEAFFGQGTRLTVV.

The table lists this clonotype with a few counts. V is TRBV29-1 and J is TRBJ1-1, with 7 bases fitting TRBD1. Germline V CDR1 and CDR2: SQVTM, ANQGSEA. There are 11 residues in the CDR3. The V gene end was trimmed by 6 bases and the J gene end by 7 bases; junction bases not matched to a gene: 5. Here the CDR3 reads CSVAGQFEAFF. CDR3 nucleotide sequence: TGCAGCGTCGCGGGACAGTTTGAAGCTTTCTTT.

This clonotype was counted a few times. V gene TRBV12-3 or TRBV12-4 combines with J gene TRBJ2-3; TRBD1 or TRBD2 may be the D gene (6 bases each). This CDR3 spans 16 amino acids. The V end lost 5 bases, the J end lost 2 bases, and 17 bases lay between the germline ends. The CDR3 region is CASSRGEVRNTDTQYF. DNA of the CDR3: TGTGCCAGCAGTAGGGGGGAGGTCCGAAACACAGATACGCAGTATTTT.

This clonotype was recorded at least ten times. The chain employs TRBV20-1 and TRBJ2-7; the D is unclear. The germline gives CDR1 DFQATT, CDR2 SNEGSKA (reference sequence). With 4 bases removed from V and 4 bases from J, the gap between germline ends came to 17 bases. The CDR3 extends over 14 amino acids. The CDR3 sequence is CSAMTTGTNYEQYF. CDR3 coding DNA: TGCAGTGCTATGACGACTGGAACGAATTACGAGCAGTACTTC.